This is a list of T cell receptor beta chains from one sample in a study of shared clonotypes between healthy human individuals. Produced via immunoSEQ multiplex PCR; TCRdb's table is partial and in-frame only. The sample has about 1 million clones, about 74% seen once. The sample consisted of memory CD4+ T cells sorted from blood. These receptors came from a man aged 18 to 35 in good health. CDR3s include the opening cysteine and the closing phenylalanine or tryptophan. The D gene is left open where the match is weak. Rows may omit the clone size; those that give it use once, few, many or a size class.

>.|TRBV11-2|TRBJ1-1|.|14
CASRTGSVGTEAFF
TGTGCCAGCAGAACAGGCTCGGTAGGCACTGAAGCTTTCTTT
>once|TRBV27|TRBJ2-3|.|12
CASSFHPGAQYF
TGTGCCAGCAGTTTTCACCCAGGGGCGCAGTATTTT
>.|TRBV28|TRBJ1-5|.|12
CASTEVNQPQHF
TGTGCCAGCACCGAGGTGAATCAGCCCCAGCATTTT
>.|TRBV6-5|TRBJ2-1|.|14
CASSYGRSGNEQFF
TGTGCCAGCAGTTATGGGAGGAGCGGCAATGAGCAGTTCTTC
>.|TRBV19|TRBJ1-4|TRBD1|14
CASNSGQLNEKLFF
TGTGCCAGTAATTCGGGACAGTTAAATGAAAAACTGTTTTTT
>.|TRBV6-5|TRBJ2-7|TRBD1|15
CASSPPGTGTYEQYF
TGTGCCAGCAGCCCCCCCGGGACAGGGACCTACGAGCAGTACTTC
>many|TRBV5-1|TRBJ2-1|TRBD2|15
CASTETSGTYNEQFF
TGCGCCAGCACGGAGACTAGCGGGACTTACAATGAGCAGTTCTTC
>.|TRBV7-9|TRBJ2-3|.|12
CASSSSTDTQYF
TGTGCCAGCAGCTCCAGCACGGATACGCAGTATTTT
>.|TRBV7-6|TRBJ2-7|TRBD2|16
CASSLMASGATYEQYF
TGTGCCAGCAGCTTAATGGCTAGCGGGGCCACCTACGAGCAGTACTTC
>.|TRBV2|TRBJ2-1|.|12
CASSDEGPEQFF
TGTGCCAGCAGTGACGAGGGCCCTGAGCAGTTCTTC
>once|TRBV19|TRBJ1-4|.|14
CASSIDGVREKLFF
TGTGCCAGTAGTATAGACGGGGTTCGCGAAAAACTGTTTTTT
>.|TRBV29-1|TRBJ2-2|TRBD1|12
CSVRQGTGELFF
TGCAGCGTCCGACAGGGCACCGGGGAGCTGTTTTTT
>once|TRBV6-5|TRBJ2-7|.|13
CASRGGGLQEQYF
TGTGCCAGCAGGGGCGGGGGCCTCCAGGAGCAGTACTTC
>.|TRBV18|TRBJ1-2|.|15
CASSPPSDPNYGYTF
TGTGCCAGCTCACCACCCTCGGATCCTAACTATGGCTACACCTTC
>.|TRBV7-2|TRBJ1-1|.|14
CASSSSTEPTEAFF
TGTGCCAGCAGCTCCTCGACTGAGCCAACTGAAGCTTTCTTT
>.|TRBV6-1|TRBJ2-7|.|15
CASSGRETVSYEQYF
TGTGCCAGCAGTGGAAGGGAGACAGTCTCCTACGAGCAGTACTTC
>.|TRBV6-5|TRBJ1-6|.|16
CASSYGQEGNNSPLHF
TGTGCCAGCAGTTACGGCCAAGAGGGTAACAATTCACCCCTCCACTTT
>few|TRBV10-3|TRBJ2-2|TRBD1|15
CAISERTGSGGELFF
TGTGCCATCAGTGAGAGGACAGGGTCCGGCGGGGAGCTGTTTTTT
>.|TRBV2|TRBJ1-1|.|13
CASSVQEGTEAFF
TGTGCCAGCAGTGTACAGGAGGGAACTGAAGCTTTCTTT
>once|TRBV9|TRBJ2-5|.|17
CASSVAGQVRGQETQYF
TGTGCCAGCAGCGTAGCCGGTCAAGTAAGGGGCCAAGAGACCCAGTACTTC
>few|TRBV7-3|TRBJ2-5|.|15
CASSLSRGLQETQYF
TGTGCCAGCAGCCTGTCCAGGGGATTACAAGAGACCCAGTACTTC
>.|TRBV10-3|TRBJ2-7|.|14
CAIFLLWPIYEQYF
TGTGCCATCTTTCTTCTCTGGCCGATTTACGAGCAGTACTTC
>.|TRBV9|TRBJ2-6|.|14
CASSAVAGANVLTF
TGTGCCAGCAGCGCCGTAGCTGGGGCCAACGTCCTGACTTTC
>.|TRBV28|TRBJ1-2|.|14
CASSLLLANYGYTF
TGTGCCAGCAGTTTACTACTCGCTAACTATGGCTACACCTTC
>.|TRBV29-1|TRBJ2-7|TRBD2|13
CSAASGGTYEQYF
TGCAGCGCCGCTAGCGGGGGGACTTACGAGCAGTACTTC
>.|TRBV7-9|TRBJ1-2|.|13
CASSIGVPVSYTF
TGTGCCAGCAGCATAGGGGTCCCCGTTAGCTACACCTTC
>.|TRBV21-1|TRBJ2-7|.|12
CASSKDSYEQYF
TGTGCCAGCAGCAAAGATTCCTACGAGCAGTACTTC
>.|TRBV4-3|TRBJ2-1|TRBD2|16
CASSQDGTSGRNEQFF
TGCGCCAGCAGCCAAGATGGGACTAGCGGGAGAAATGAGCAGTTCTTC
>.|TRBV6-5|TRBJ1-2|.|15
CASSRGGGTNYGYTF
TGTGCCAGCAGTCGAGGTGGGGGGACGAACTATGGCTACACCTTC
>.|TRBV5-1|TRBJ2-2|.|16
CASSLEVRTNTGELFF
TGCGCCAGCAGCTTGGAAGTCAGGACTAACACCGGGGAGCTGTTTTTT
>.|TRBV7-2|TRBJ1-1|.|15
CASSLSGGVNTEAFF
TGTGCCAGCAGTTTATCTGGGGGGGTGAACACTGAAGCTTTCTTT
>.|TRBV29-1|TRBJ2-7|TRBD2|14
CSVVGGREAYEQYF
TGCAGCGTTGTAGGCGGGAGGGAAGCCTACGAGCAGTACTTC
>.|TRBV30|TRBJ1-1|.|15
CAWRPTGVGNTEAFF
TGTGCCTGGAGGCCTACCGGGGTAGGAAACACTGAAGCTTTCTTT
>.|TRBV7-8|TRBJ2-5|TRBD1|17
CASSLAGGQGFIETQYF
TGTGCCAGCAGCTTAGCGGGGGGACAGGGGTTTATCGAGACCCAGTACTTC
>.|TRBV7-4|TRBJ2-2|.|16
CASSLKGGANTGELFF
TGTGCCAGCAGCTTAAAGGGGGGAGCGAACACCGGGGAGCTGTTTTTT
>few|TRBV5-6|TRBJ1-2|.|14
CASSLDTRGSGYTF
TGTGCCAGCAGCTTGGACACGCGAGGAAGTGGCTACACCTTC
>.|TRBV9|TRBJ2-5|TRBD2|15
CASANLGLAAETQYF
TGTGCCAGCGCTAACCTGGGGCTAGCGGCGGAGACCCAGTACTTC
>.|TRBV27|TRBJ1-6|TRBD1|14
CASRPDRENSPLHF
TGTGCCAGCAGGCCCGACAGGGAAAATTCACCCCTCCACTTT
>.|TRBV14|TRBJ1-1|.|14
CASSHQGGNTEAFF
TGTGCCAGCAGCCACCAAGGGGGGAACACTGAAGCTTTCTTT
>.|TRBV28|TRBJ2-3|TRBD1|16
CASSSPLGQIPDTQYF
TGTGCCAGCAGTTCACCTTTGGGACAGATCCCAGATACGCAGTATTTT
>.|TRBV6-1|TRBJ2-7|TRBD2|15
CASSEVAGGRYEQYF
TGTGCCAGCAGTGAAGTAGCGGGAGGACGGTACGAGCAGTACTTC
>.|TRBV5-1|TRBJ2-4|.|16
CASSSTSLRAKNIQYF
TGCGCCAGCAGTTCGACCTCTCTCAGAGCCAAAAACATTCAGTACTTC
>.|TRBV30|TRBJ1-5|TRBD1|16
CAWSSSKGQGSQPQHF
TGTGCCTGGAGTTCCTCCAAGGGACAGGGCAGTCAGCCCCAGCATTTT
>.|TRBV10-1|TRBJ2-1|.|15
CATSGGWGSYNEQFF
TGCGCCACCAGTGGGGGCTGGGGGTCCTACAATGAGCAGTTCTTC
>.|TRBV19|TRBJ2-7|TRBD1|12
CATGTGGYEQYF
TGTGCCACCGGGACAGGAGGTTACGAGCAGTACTTC
>.|TRBV9|TRBJ1-4|.|16
CASSGDKKSTNEKLFF
TGTGCCAGCAGCGGGGACAAGAAATCAACTAATGAAAAACTGTTTTTT
>.|TRBV5-1|TRBJ2-5|TRBD1|13
CASSGQGGETQYF
TGCGCCAGCAGCGGACAGGGGGGAGAGACCCAGTACTTC
>.|TRBV5-4|TRBJ2-7|.|14
CASSSRDWISEQYF
TGTGCCAGCAGCTCCCGGGACTGGATAAGCGAGCAGTACTTC
>once|TRBV6-1|TRBJ1-6|.|15
CASSEVGNQDSPLHF
TGTGCCAGCAGTGAAGTGGGGAACCAGGATTCACCCCTCCACTTT
>once|TRBV27|TRBJ2-7|TRBD1|13
CASSSGGPYEQYF
TGTGCCAGCAGTTCAGGGGGTCCCTACGAGCAGTACTTC
>.|TRBV28|TRBJ2-7|TRBD2|16
CASSLLGLAGFYEQYF
TGTGCCAGCAGTTTATTAGGACTAGCGGGGTTCTACGAGCAGTACTTC
>once|TRBV15|TRBJ2-1|TRBD2|17
CATSLGVLAGGDNEQFF
TGTGCCACCAGCTTGGGGGTTCTAGCGGGAGGAGACAATGAGCAGTTCTTC